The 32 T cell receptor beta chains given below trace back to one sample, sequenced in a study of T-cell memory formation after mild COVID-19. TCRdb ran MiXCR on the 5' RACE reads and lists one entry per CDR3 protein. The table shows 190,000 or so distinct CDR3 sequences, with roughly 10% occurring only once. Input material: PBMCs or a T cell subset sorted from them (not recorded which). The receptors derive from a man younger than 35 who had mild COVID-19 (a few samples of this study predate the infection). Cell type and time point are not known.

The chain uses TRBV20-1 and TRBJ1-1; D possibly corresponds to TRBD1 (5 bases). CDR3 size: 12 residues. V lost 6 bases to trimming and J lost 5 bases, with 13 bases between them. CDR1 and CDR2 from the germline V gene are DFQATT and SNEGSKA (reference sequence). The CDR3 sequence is CSAAGGRTEAFF. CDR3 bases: TGCAGTGCGGCCGGGGGGAGGACTGAAGCTTTCTTT.

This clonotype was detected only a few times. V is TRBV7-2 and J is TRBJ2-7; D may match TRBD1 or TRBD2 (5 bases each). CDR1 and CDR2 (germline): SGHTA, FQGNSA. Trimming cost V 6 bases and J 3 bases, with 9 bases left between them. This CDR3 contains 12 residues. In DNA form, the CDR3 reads TGTGCCAGCAGTTGGGACGGCTACGAGCAGTACGTC. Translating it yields CASSWDGYEQYV.

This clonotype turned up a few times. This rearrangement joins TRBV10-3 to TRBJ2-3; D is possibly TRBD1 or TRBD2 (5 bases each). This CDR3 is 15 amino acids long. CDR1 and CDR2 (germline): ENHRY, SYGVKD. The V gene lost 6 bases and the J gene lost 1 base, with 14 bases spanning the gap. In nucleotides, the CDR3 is TGTGCCATCAGGGCTCGGGACGGAGGCACAGATACGCAGTATTTT. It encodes CAIRARDGGTDTQYF.

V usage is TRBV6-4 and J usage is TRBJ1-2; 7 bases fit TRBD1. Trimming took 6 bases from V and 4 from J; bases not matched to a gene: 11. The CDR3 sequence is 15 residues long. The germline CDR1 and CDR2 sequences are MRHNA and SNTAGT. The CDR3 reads CASRRQGILGYGYTF. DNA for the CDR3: TGTGCCAGCAGACGACAGGGTATCTTAGGCTATGGCTACACCTTC.

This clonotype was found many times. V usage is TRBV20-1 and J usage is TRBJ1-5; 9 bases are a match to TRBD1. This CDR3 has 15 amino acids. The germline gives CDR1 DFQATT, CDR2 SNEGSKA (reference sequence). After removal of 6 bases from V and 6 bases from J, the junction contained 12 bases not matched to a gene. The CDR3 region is CSAGPGQGVAQPQHF. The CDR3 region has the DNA TGCAGTGCAGGCCCGGGACAGGGAGTGGCTCAGCCCCAGCATTTT.

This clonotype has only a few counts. CDR3 region: CASSLDEGSPLHF. CDR3 coding DNA: TGTGCCAGCAGTTTAGATGAGGGGTCACCCCTCCACTTT. The chain has TRBV12-3 or TRBV12-4 and TRBJ1-6, with D maybe TRBD1 (5 bases). With 1 base removed from V and 10 bases from J, the gap between germline ends came to 8 bases. This CDR3 has 13 residues.

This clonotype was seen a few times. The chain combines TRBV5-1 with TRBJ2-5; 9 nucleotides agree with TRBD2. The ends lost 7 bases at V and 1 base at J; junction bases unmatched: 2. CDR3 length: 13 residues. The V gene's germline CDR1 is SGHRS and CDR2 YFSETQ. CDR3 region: CASQRGAQETQYF. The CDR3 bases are TGCGCCAGCCAGCGGGGGGCCCAAGAGACCCAGTACTTC.

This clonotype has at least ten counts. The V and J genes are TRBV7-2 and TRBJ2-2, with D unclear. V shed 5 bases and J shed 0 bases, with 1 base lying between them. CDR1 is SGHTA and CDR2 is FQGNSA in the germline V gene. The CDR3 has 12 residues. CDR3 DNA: TGTGCCAGCAGCCCGAACACCGGGGAGCTGTTTTTT. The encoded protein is CASSPNTGELFF. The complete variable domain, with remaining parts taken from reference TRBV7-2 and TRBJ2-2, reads GAGVSQSPSNKVTEKGKDVELRCDPISGHTALYWYRQSLGQGLEFLIYFQGNSAPDKSGLPSDRFSAERTGGSVSTLTIQRTQQEDSAVYLCASSPNTGELFFGEGSRLTVL.

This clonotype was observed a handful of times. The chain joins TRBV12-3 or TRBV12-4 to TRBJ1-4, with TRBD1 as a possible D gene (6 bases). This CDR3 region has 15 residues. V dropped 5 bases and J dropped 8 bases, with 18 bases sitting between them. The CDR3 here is CASSPLTGVGEKLFF. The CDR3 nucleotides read TGTGCCAGCAGTCCGTTGACAGGAGTCGGGGAAAAACTGTTTTTT.

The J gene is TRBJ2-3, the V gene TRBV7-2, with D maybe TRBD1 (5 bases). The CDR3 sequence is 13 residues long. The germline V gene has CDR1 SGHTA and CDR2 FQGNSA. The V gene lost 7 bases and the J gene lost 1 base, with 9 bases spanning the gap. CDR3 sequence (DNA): TGTGCCAGCACCTCCAGGGGCACAGATACGCAGTATTTT. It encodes CASTSRGTDTQYF.

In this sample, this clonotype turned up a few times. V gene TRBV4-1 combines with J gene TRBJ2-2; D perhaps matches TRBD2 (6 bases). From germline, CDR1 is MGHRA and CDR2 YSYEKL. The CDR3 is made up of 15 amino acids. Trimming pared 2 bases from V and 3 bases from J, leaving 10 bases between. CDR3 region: CASSQRLGHTGELFF. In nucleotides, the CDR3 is TGCGCCAGCAGCCAAAGACTAGGGCACACCGGGGAGCTGTTTTTT.

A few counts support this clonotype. CDR3 nucleotides: TGTGCCAGCAGCCCTAAAGGGGGGGGCCTCTCCTACAATGAGCAGTTCTTC. This translates into CASSPKGGGLSYNEQFF. This rearrangement joins TRBV12-3 or TRBV12-4 to TRBJ2-1, with D possibly matching TRBD2 (7 bases). Trimming shortened V by 6 bases and J by 0 bases, and 18 bases separated the two germline ends. The CDR3 spans 17 residues.

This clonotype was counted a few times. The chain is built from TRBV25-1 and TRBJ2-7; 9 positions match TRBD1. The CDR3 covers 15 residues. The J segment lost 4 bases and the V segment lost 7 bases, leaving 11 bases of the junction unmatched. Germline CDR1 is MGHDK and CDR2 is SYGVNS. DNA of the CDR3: TGTGCCAGCAACGACCAGGACAGGGGACCTTACGAGCAGTACTTC. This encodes CASNDQDRGPYEQYF.

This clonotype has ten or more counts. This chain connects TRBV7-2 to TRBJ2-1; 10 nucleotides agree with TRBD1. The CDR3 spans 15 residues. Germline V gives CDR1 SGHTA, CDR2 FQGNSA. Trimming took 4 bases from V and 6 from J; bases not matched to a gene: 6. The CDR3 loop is CASSSTGTGVNEQFF. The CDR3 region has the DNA TGTGCCAGCAGCTCCACCGGGACAGGGGTCAATGAGCAGTTCTTC. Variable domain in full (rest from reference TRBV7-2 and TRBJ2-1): GAGVSQSPSNKVTEKGKDVELRCDPISGHTALYWYRQSLGQGLEFLIYFQGNSAPDKSGLPSDRFSAERTGGSVSTLTIQRTQQEDSAVYLCASSSTGTGVNEQFFGPGTRLTVL.

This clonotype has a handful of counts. The CDR3 nucleotides are TGCAGCGTTTGGACCGGACTGAACTATGGCTACACCTTC. Translation: CSVWTGLNYGYTF. This chain links TRBV29-1 with TRBJ1-2, with D uncertain. The CDR3 totals 13 residues. Germline V lookup: CDR1 SQVTM, CDR2 ANQGSEA. V lost 5 bases and J 2 bases, leaving 12 bases between the germline ends.

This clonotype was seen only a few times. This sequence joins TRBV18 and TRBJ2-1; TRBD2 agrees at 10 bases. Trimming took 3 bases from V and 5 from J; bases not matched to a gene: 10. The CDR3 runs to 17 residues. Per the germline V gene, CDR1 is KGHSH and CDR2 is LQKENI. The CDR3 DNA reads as TGTGCCAGCTCACCCAGAACGATTCTAGCGGGGGACAATGAGCAGTTCTTC. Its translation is CASSPRTILAGDNEQFF.

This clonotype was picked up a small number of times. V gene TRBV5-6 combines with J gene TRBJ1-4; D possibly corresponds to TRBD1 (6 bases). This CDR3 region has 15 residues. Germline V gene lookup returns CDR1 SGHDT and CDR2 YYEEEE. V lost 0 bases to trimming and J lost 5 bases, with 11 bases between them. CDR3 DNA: TGTGCCAGCAGCTTGGGGCAGGGGAGAAATGAAAAACTGTTTTTT. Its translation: CASSLGQGRNEKLFF.

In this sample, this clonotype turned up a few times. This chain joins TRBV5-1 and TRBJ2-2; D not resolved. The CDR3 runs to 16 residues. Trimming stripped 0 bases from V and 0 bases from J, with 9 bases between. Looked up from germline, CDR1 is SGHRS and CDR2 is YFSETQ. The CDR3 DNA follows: TGCGCCAGCAGCTTGGATGTGGTATCGAACACCGGGGAGCTGTTTTTT. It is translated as CASSLDVVSNTGELFF.

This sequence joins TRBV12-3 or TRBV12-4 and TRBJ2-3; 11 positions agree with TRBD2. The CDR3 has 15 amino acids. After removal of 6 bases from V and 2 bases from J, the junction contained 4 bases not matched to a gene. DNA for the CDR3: TGTGCCAGCAGAACTAGCGGGGGACCCACAGATACGCAGTATTTT. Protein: CASRTSGGPTDTQYF.

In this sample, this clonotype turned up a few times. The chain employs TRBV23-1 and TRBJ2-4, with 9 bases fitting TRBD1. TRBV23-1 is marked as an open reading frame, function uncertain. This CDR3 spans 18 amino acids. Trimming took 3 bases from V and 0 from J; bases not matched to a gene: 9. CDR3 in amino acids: CASSHLLRTGEAKNIQYF. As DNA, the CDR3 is TGCGCCAGCAGTCACCTCCTGCGGACAGGGGAAGCCAAAAACATTCAGTACTTC.

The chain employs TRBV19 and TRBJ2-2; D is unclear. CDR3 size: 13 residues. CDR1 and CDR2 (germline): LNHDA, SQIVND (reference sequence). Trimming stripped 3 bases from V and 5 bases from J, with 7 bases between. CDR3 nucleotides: TGTGCCAGTAGTATCCCAGAGACCGGGGAGCTGTTTTTT. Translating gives CASSIPETGELFF.

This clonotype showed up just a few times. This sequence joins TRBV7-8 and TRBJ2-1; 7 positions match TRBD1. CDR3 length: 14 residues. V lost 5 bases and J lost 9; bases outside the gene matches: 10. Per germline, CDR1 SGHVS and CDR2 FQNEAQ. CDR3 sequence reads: CASSPRTGRTEQFF. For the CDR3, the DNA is TGTGCCAGCAGCCCCCGGACAGGACGGACTGAGCAGTTCTTC.

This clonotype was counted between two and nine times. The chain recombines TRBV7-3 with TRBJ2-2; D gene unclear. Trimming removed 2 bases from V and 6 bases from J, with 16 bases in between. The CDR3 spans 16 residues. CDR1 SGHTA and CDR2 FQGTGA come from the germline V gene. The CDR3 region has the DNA TGTGCCAGCAGCTTAGGCAGCCTGACAACACCCGGGGAGCTGTTTTTT. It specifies CASSLGSLTTPGELFF.

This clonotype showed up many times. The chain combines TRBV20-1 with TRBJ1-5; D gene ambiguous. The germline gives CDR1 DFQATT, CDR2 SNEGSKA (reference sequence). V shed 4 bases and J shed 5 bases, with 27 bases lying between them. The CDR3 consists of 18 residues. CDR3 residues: CSAKDAQRNAVLYQPQHF. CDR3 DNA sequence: TGCAGTGCTAAAGATGCCCAGAGAAACGCCGTCCTCTATCAGCCCCAGCATTTT.

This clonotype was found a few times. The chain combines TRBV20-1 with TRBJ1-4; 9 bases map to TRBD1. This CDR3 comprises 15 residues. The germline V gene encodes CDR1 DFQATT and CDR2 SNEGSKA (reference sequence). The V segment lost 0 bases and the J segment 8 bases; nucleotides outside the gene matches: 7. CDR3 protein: CSARDQTGGGEKLFF. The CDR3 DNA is TGCAGTGCTAGAGACCAGACAGGGGGTGGAGAAAAACTGTTTTTT.

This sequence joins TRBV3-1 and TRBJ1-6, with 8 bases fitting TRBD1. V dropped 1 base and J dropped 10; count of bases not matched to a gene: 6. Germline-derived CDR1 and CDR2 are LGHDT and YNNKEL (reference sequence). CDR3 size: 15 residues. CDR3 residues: CASSQGPGGESPLHF. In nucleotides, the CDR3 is TGTGCCAGCAGCCAAGGCCCAGGGGGCGAGTCACCCCTCCACTTT. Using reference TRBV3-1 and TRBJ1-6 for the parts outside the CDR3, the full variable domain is DTAVSQTPKYLVTQMGNDKSIKCEQNLGHDTMYWYKQDSKKFLKIMFSYNNKELIINETVPNRFSPKSPDKAHLNLHINSLELGDSAVYFCASSQGPGGESPLHFGNGTRLTVT.

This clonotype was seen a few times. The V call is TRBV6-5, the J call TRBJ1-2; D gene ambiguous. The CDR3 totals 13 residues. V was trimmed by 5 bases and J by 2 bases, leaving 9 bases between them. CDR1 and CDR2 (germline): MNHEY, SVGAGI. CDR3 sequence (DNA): TGTGCCAGCAGTCAGTATAGCAACTATGGCTACACCTTC. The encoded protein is CASSQYSNYGYTF.

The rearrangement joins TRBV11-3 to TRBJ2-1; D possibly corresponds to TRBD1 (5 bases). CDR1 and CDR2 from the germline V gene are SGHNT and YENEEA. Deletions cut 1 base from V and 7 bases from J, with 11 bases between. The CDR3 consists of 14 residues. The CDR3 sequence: CASSLGYRTNEQFF. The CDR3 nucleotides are TGTGCCAGCAGCTTAGGATATCGGACAAATGAGCAGTTCTTC.

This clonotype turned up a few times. Here the CDR3 reads CATSDSPTQAYNEQFF. CDR3 bases: TGTGCCACCAGTGATTCCCCCACGCAGGCCTACAATGAGCAGTTCTTC. The rearrangement joins TRBV24-1 to TRBJ2-1; D remains unclear. V was pared by 2 bases and J by 2 bases, with 12 bases between. Germline-derived CDR1 and CDR2 are KGHDR and SFDVKD. The CDR3 contains 16 residues.

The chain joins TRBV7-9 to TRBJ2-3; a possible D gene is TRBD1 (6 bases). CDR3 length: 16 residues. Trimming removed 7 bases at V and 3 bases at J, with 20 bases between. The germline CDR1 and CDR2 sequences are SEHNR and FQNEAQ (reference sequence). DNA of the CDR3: TGTGCCAGCACCGAAGCGAGGACAGCAACAACAGATACGCAGTATTTT. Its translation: CASTEARTATTDTQYF.

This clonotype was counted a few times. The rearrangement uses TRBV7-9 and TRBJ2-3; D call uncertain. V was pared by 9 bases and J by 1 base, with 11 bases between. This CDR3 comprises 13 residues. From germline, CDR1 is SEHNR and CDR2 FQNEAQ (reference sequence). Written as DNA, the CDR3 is TGTGCCAGGGCCCCGAGCGGCACAGATACGCAGTATTTT. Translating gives CARAPSGTDTQYF.

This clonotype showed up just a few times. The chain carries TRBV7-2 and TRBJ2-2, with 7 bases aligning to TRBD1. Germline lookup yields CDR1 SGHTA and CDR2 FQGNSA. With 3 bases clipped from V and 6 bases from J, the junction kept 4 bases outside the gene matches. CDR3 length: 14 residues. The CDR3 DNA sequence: TGTGCCAGCAGCTTCGAGGGGGCGCCCGGGGAGCTGTTTTTT. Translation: CASSFEGAPGELFF. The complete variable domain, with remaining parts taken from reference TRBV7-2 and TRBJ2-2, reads GAGVSQSPSNKVTEKGKDVELRCDPISGHTALYWYRQSLGQGLEFLIYFQGNSAPDKSGLPSDRFSAERTGGSVSTLTIQRTQQEDSAVYLCASSFEGAPGELFFGEGSRLTVL.